This T cell receptor beta chain is drawn from a study of read filtering for tumor transcriptome and immune sequencing. Overall study results and limits: Compared with RNA-seq, IR-seq gave much higher clonotype depth and reliability.

As to this clonotype: Its target is unknown. With a much larger clone just one base away, this may be a read error.

CDR3 length: 16 amino acids. CDR1 and CDR2 from the germline V gene are GTSNPN and SVGIG (reference sequence). Molecular barcoded adaptors covering alpha/delta and beta/gamma chains were used on approximately 400 ng RNA. From the reads, TCRdb called clonotypes with MiXCR, one entry per CDR3 protein. Of fewer than 35,000 distinct CDR3 sequences in the sample, around a sixth were seen once. This chain joins TRBV30 and TRBJ2-3, with D maybe TRBD2 (6 bases). The sequenced sample consisted of a population of CD138-negative cells sorted from bone marrow. This TCR was sampled from a donor at least 40 years old with multiple myeloma. CDR3 DNA sequence: TGTGCCTGGAGTGTCCCCCTAGGCGGGGTCACAGATACGCGGTATTTT. It is translated as CAWSVPLGGVTDTRYF.